Presented here are 10 T cell receptor beta chains from one specimen sequenced in a study of T-cell memory formation after mild COVID-19. Each CDR3 protein gets one entry after TCRdb re-called the 5' RACE reads with MiXCR. The sample has approximately 570,000 distinct CDR3 sequences, about a sixth seen once. Sequences were obtained from PBMCs or a T cell subset sorted from them (not recorded which). The receptor set was obtained from an adult woman who had mild COVID-19 (a few samples of this study predate the infection). Cell type and time point are not known.

This clonotype was found a few times. The chain has TRBV6-1 and TRBJ1-5; TRBD1 matches at 7 bases. The V gene's germline CDR1 is MNHNS and CDR2 SASEGT. Unmatched junction bases numbered 4, after V lost 6 bases and J lost 5 bases. CDR3 length: 13 amino acids. CDR3 sequence reads: CASRGTDYQPQHF. The CDR3 nucleotides read TGTGCCAGCAGAGGGACAGATTATCAGCCCCAGCATTTT.

The chain recombines TRBV19 with TRBJ1-1; D not certain. The CDR3 is 15 residues long. Trimming pared 3 bases from V and 1 base from J, leaving 12 bases between. Germline loops: CDR1 LNHDA, CDR2 SQIVND (reference sequence). The CDR3 loop reads CASSMVTAGNTEAFF. For the CDR3, the DNA is TGTGCCAGTAGTATGGTAACGGCCGGGAACACTGAAGCTTTCTTT.

The rearrangement joins TRBV7-2 to TRBJ2-1; D not resolved. Between the trimmed V and J ends, which lost 4 bases and 9 bases, there was a span of 16 bases. Germline V gene sequence: CDR1 SGHTA, CDR2 FQGNSA. This CDR3 has 14 residues. CDR3 sequence reads: CASSSRTAYFEQFF. The DNA for the CDR3 is TGTGCCAGCAGCTCCCGGACGGCATATTTTGAGCAGTTCTTC.

This clonotype was seen a few times. The chain combines TRBV3-1 with TRBJ2-5, with D perhaps given as TRBD1 or TRBD2 (5 bases each). The V end was cut by 2 bases, the J end by 5 bases, with 18 bases between. The length of the CDR3 is 16 residues. Germline V gene sequence: CDR1 LGHDT, CDR2 YNNKEL (reference sequence). The CDR3 spells CASSQRPGPPRETQYF. DNA of the CDR3: TGTGCCAGCAGCCAACGCCCGGGACCACCGCGGGAGACCCAGTACTTC.

This clonotype has a handful of counts. V usage is TRBV2 and J usage is TRBJ2-5; 8 nucleotides align to TRBD1. The CDR3 is made up of 16 amino acids. Losses at the gene ends were 0 bases for V and 4 bases for J; bases not matched to a gene: 7. Germline V gene sequence: CDR1 SNHLY, CDR2 FYNNEI. CDR3 protein: CASSEAVTGAGETQYF. The CDR3 region has the DNA TGTGCCAGCAGTGAAGCTGTGACAGGGGCGGGAGAGACCCAGTACTTC.

The genes are TRBV7-8 and TRBJ1-1; D is uncertain. The germline V and J ends were trimmed by 1 base and 5 bases, with 11 bases remaining between them. From germline, CDR1 is SGHVS and CDR2 FQNEAQ. This CDR3 region has 14 residues. DNA of the CDR3: TGTGCCAGCAGCTTAGAGAGGGTTTGGACTGAAGCTTTCTTT. Encoded protein: CASSLERVWTEAFF.

The sample holds a few counts of this clonotype. The CDR3 DNA follows: TGCGCCAGCAGCCATCCTCCTCCCCCGGGACGGCGCACAGATACGCAGTATTTT. Translating gives CASSHPPPPGRRTDTQYF. The rearrangement uses TRBV4-1 and TRBJ2-3; possibly TRBD1 or TRBD2 for D (5 bases each). This CDR3 spans 18 amino acids. The V end was cut by 3 bases, the J end by 1 base, with 20 bases between. Germline CDR1 reads MGHRA; CDR2 reads YSYEKL.

The rearrangement uses TRBV12-3 or TRBV12-4 and TRBJ2-1; 11 nucleotides align to TRBD1. CDR3 length equals 15 residues. Trimming took 8 bases from V and 0 from J; bases not matched to a gene: 3. The CDR3 DNA reads TGTGCCAGCGGGACAGGGGGACCCTCCTACAATGAGCAGTTCTTC. Protein product: CASGTGGPSYNEQFF.

The rearrangement joins TRBV6-5 to TRBJ1-5, with D possibly TRBD1 on 6 matching bases. V lost 2 bases and J lost 7, with 15 bases in between. CDR1 is MNHEY and CDR2 is SVGAGI in the germline V gene. The CDR3 is 15 residues long. CDR3 nucleotide sequence: TGTGCCAGCAGTTACGGGTCGACAGGCCAACAGCCCCAGCATTTT. This codes for CASSYGSTGQQPQHF.

Written as DNA, the CDR3 is TGTGCCAGCACACCCTCAGCGGGGAATGGCTACAATGAGCAGTTCTTC. It translates to CASTPSAGNGYNEQFF. The rearrangement uses TRBV27 and TRBJ2-1; 7 bases fit TRBD2. CDR3 length: 16 residues. The trim removed 7 bases at V and 3 bases at J, leaving 12 bases unmatched. Germline loops: CDR1 MNHEY, CDR2 SMNVEV (reference sequence).